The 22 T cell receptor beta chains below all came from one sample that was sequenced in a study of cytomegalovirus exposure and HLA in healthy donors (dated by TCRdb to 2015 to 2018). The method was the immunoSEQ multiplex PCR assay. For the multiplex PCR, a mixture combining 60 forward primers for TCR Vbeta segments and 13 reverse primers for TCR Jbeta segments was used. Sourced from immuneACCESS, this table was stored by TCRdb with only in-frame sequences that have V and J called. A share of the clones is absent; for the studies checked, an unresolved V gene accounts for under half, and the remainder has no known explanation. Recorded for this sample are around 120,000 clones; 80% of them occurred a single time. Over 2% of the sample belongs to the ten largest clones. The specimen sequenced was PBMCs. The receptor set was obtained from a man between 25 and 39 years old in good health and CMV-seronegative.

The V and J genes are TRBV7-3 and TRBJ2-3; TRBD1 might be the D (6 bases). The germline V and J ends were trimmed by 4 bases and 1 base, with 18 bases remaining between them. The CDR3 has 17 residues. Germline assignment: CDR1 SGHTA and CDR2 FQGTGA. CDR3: CASSSIGGSGGTDTQYF. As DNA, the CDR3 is TGTGCCAGCAGCTCAATAGGGGGTTCAGGGGGCACAGATACGCAGTATTTT. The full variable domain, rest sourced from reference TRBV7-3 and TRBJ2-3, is GAGVSQTPSNKVTEKGKYVELRCDPISGHTALYWYRQSLGQGPEFLIYFQGTGAADDSGLPNDRFFAVRPEGSVSTLKIQRTERGDSAVYLCASSSIGGSGGTDTQYFGPGTRLTVL.

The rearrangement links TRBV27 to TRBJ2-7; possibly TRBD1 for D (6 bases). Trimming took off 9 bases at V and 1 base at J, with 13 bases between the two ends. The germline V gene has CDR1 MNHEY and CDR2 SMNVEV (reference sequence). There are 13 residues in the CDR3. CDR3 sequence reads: CASADRSSYEQYF. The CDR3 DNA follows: TGTGCCAGTGCGGACAGAAGTTCCTACGAGCAGTACTTC.

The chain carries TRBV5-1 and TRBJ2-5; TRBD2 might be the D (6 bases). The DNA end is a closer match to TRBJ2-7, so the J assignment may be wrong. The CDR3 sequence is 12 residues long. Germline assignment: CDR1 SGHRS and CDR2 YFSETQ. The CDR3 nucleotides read TGCGCCAGCAGCTTTAGCGGTTACGAGCAGTACTTC. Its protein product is CASSFSGYEQYF.

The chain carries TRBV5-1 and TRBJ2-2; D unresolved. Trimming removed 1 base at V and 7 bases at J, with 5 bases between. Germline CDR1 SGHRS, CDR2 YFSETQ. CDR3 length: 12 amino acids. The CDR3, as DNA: TGCGCCAGCAGCTTGTATTTCGGGGAGCTGTTTTTT. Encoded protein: CASSLYFGELFF.

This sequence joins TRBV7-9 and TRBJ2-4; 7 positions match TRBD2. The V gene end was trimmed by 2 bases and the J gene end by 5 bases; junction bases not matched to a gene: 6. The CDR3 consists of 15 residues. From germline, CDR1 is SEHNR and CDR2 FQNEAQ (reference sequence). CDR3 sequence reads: CASSLHARGENIQYF. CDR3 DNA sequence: TGTGCCAGCAGCTTACACGCTCGGGGGGAAAACATTCAGTACTTC.

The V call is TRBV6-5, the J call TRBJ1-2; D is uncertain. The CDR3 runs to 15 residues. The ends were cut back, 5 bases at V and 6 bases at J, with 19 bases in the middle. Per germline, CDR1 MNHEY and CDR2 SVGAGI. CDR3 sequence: CASSREDPVADGYTF. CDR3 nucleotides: TGTGCCAGCAGTCGGGAGGACCCGGTGGCTGATGGCTACACCTTC.

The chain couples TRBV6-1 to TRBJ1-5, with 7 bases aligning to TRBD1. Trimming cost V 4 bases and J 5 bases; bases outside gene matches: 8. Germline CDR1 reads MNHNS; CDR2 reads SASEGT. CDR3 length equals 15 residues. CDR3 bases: TGTGCCAGCAGTGGGGACAGCCTTCTTTATCAGCCCCAGCATTTT. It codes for CASSGDSLLYQPQHF.

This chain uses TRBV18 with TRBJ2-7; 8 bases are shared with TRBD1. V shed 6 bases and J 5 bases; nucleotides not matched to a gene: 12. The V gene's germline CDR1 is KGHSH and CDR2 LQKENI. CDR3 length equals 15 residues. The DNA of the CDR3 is TGTGCCAGCTCGCTCGGACAGGGCGGCGTCAACGAGCAGTACTTC. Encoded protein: CASSLGQGGVNEQYF.

The CDR3 DNA follows: TGCAGCGTTGAACCAGACTATGGCTACACCTTC. This gives the protein CSVEPDYGYTF. V is TRBV29-1 and J is TRBJ1-2; D is unresolved. V lost 2 bases and J lost 3, with 4 bases in between. Germline CDR1 is SQVTM and CDR2 is ANQGSEA. The CDR3 contains 11 residues.

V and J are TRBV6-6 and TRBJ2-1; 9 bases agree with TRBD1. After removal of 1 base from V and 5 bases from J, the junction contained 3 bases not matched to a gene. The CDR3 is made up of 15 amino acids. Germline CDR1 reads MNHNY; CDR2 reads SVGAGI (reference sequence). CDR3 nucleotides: TGTGCCAGCAGTTACTTGGACAGGGGAAACAATGAGCAGTTCTTC. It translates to CASSYLDRGNNEQFF.

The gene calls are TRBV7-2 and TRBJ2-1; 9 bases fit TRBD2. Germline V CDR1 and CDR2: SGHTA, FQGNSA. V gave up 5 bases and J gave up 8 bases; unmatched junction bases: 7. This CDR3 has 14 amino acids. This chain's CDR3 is CASSPGLALDEQFF. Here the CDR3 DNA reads TGTGCCAGCAGCCCGGGACTAGCTCTTGATGAGCAGTTCTTC.

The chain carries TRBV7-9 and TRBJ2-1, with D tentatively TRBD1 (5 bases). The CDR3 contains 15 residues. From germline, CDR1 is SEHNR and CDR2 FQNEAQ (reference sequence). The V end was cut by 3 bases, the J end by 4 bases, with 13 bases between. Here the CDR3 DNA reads TGTGCCAGCAGCTTTAGTTGGTCAGGGTACAATGAGCAGTTCTTC. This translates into CASSFSWSGYNEQFF.

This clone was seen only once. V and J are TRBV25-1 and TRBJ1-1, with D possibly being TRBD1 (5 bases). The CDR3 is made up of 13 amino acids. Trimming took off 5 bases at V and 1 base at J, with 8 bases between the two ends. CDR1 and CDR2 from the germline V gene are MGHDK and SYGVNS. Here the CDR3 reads CASSPTGNTEAFF. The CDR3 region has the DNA TGTGCCAGCAGTCCCACAGGGAACACTGAAGCTTTCTTT.

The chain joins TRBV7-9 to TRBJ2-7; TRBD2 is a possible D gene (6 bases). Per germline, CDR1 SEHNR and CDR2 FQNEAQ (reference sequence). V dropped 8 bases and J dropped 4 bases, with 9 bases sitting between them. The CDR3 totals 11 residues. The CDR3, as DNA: TGTGCCAGCGCGGGGAATTACGAGCAGTACTTC. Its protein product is CASAGNYEQYF.

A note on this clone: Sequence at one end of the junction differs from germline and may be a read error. CDR3 loop: CASSPTGTYSNQPQNF. The DNA for the CDR3 is TGTGCCAGTAGTCCGACAGGGACCTATAGCAATCAGCCCCAGAATTTT. The chain carries TRBV19 and TRBJ1-5, with 7 bases fitting TRBD1. CDR1 and CDR2 from the germline V gene are LNHDA and SQIVND (reference sequence). The CDR3 is 16 amino acids.

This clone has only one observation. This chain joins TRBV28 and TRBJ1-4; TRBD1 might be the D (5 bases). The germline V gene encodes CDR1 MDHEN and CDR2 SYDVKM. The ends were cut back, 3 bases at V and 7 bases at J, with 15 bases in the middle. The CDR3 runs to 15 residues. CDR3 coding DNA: TGTGCCAGCAGTTTGGGTGGGGCGACGGCTGAAAAACTGTTTTTT. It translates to CASSLGGATAEKLFF. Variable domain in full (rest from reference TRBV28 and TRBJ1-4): DVKVTQSSRYLVKRTGEKVFLECVQDMDHENMFWYRQDPGLGLRLIYFSYDVKMKEKGDIPEGYSVSREKKERFSLILESASTNQTSMYLCASSLGGATAEKLFFGSGTQLSVL.

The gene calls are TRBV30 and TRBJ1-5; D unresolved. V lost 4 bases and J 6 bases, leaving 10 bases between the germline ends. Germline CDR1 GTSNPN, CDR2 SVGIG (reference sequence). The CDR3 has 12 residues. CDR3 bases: TGTGCCTGGATCATTACTCCTCAGCCCCAGCATTTT. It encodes CAWIITPQPQHF.

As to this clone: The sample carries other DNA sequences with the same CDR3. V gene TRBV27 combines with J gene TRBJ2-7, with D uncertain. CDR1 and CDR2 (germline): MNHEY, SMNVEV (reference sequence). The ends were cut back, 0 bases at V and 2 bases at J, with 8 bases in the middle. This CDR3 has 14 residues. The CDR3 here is CASSLSGRTYEQYF. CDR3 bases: TGTGCCAGCAGTTTATCGGGCCGGACCTACGAGCAGTACTTC.

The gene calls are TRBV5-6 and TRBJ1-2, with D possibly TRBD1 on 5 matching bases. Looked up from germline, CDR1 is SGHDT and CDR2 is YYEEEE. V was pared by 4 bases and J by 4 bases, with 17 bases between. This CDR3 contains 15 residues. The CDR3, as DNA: TGTGCCAGCAGCCCCCAAGTGATAGGGGCCTATGGCTACACCTTC. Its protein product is CASSPQVIGAYGYTF.

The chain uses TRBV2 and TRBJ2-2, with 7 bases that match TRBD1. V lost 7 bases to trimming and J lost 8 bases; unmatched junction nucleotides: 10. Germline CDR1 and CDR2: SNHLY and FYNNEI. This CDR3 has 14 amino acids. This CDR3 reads CASTRGRTEGELFF. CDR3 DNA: TGTGCCAGCACTAGGGGGCGCACGGAAGGGGAGCTGTTTTTT.

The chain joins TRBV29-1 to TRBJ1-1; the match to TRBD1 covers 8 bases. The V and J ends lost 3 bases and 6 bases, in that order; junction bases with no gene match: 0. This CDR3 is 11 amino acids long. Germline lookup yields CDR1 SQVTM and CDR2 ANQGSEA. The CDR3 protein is CSVETGAEAFF. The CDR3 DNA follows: TGCAGCGTTGAGACAGGGGCTGAAGCTTTCTTT.

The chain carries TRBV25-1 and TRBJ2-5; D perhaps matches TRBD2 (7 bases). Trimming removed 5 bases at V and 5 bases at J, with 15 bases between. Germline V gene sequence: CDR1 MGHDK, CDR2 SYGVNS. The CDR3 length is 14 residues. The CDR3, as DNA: TGTGCCAGCAGTAGGGGGGGGGCGGGGGAGACCCAGTACTTC. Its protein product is CASSRGGAGETQYF.